The T cell receptor beta chain described here comes from a study of T-cell memory formation after mild COVID-19. Background on the study: The two donors had largely donor-specific TCR clusters.

From 5'RACE with constant-segment primers came TCR alpha and TCR beta cDNA libraries that carried sample barcodes and UMIs. MiXCR, run by TCRdb on the 5' RACE reads, gives a single entry per CDR3 protein. The sample yields around 200,000 distinct CDR3 sequences, approximately 16% seen once. The CDR3 loop spans 13 amino acids. Trimming cost V 4 bases and J 7 bases, with 10 bases left between them. Germline V gene sequence: CDR1 ENHRY, CDR2 SYGVKD. This sequence was found in an adult woman who had mild COVID-19 (a few samples of this study predate the infection). Cell type and time point are not known. The chain carries TRBV10-3 and TRBJ1-4; D unresolved. Input material: PBMCs or a T cell subset sorted from them (not recorded which). This chain's CDR3 is CAISVSGPEKLFF. The CDR3 DNA follows: TGTGCCATCAGTGTCTCAGGACCTGAAAAACTGTTTTTT.